Following are 5 T cell receptor beta chains from one sample sequenced in a study of cytomegalovirus exposure and HLA in healthy donors. The PCR used 60 Vbeta and 13 Jbeta primers. Sequencing used immunoSEQ multiplex PCR; TCRdb keeps in-frame clones, though not all of them. The table includes some 190,000 clones, approximately 82% detected once. The sample taken for sequencing was PBMCs. These receptors were obtained from a man between 40 and 49 years old in good health and CMV-seropositive.

As DNA, the CDR3 is TGTGCCAGCAGTCTCCTGACAGGGAACACTGAAGCTTTCTTT. As protein: CASSLLTGNTEAFF. The chain is built from TRBV2 and TRBJ1-1, with D perhaps matching TRBD1 (6 bases). CDR1 is SNHLY, CDR2 FYNNEI, per germline. The CDR3 spans 14 residues. Trimming shortened V by 5 bases and J by 1 base, and 11 bases separated the two germline ends.

The chain combines TRBV10-2 with TRBJ2-1; TRBD1 might be the D (5 bases). CDR1 is WSHSY, CDR2 SAAADI, per germline. Deletions cut 0 bases from V and 14 bases from J, with 11 bases between. The CDR3 sequence is 12 residues long. CDR3 in DNA: TGCGCCAGCAGTGAGTCGCCCAGGGTAGAGTTCTTC. It codes for CASSESPRVEFF.

The V gene is TRBV5-1, the J gene TRBJ2-2; TRBD2 aligns across 7 bases. Germline V gene lookup returns CDR1 SGHRS and CDR2 YFSETQ. V lost 3 bases to trimming and J lost 7 bases; unmatched junction nucleotides: 6. The CDR3 length is 14 residues. The CDR3 DNA reads as TGCGCCAGCAGCTCCTTATTAGCGGGCGGGGAGCTGTTTTTT. Translated, it gives CASSSLLAGGELFF.

CDR3 coding DNA: TGTGCCAGCAGCCAGACAGGGACTAATGAAAAACTGTTTTTT. This translates into CASSQTGTNEKLFF. V usage is TRBV11-2 and J usage is TRBJ1-4; 7 nucleotides agree with TRBD1. Trimming took 5 bases from V and 2 from J; bases not matched to a gene: 2. The CDR3 totals 14 residues. CDR1 and CDR2 from the germline V gene are SGHAT and FQNNGV. Filled out from reference TRBV11-2 and TRBJ1-4, the complete variable domain reads EAGVAQSPRYKIIEKRQSVAFWCNPISGHATLYWYQQILGQGPKLLIQFQNNGVVDDSQLPKDRFSAERLKGVDSTLKIQPAKLEDSAVYLCASSQTGTNEKLFFGSGTQLSVL.

This clone was observed a few times. The V and J genes are TRBV6-5 and TRBJ1-6, with 7 bases that match TRBD1. V lost 6 bases to trimming and J lost 4 bases; unmatched junction nucleotides: 6. Per germline, CDR1 MNHEY and CDR2 SVGAGI. This CDR3 region has 15 residues. The CDR3 nucleotides are TGTGCCAGCAGCCGCGGGGACAGATATAATTCACCCCTCCACTTT. Its protein product is CASSRGDRYNSPLHF.